Listed below are T cell receptor beta chains from one sample, sequenced in a study of T cell changes during pregnancy in multiple sclerosis. Data came from immunoSEQ multiplex PCR; TCRdb stores just in-frame clones and leaves some out. The sample contains approximately 48,000 clones, roughly 90% of which appear only once. The specimen was CD8+ T cells from peripheral blood mononuclear cells, collected before pregnancy. The receptors were sampled from a female donor with multiple sclerosis, enrolled in a pregnancy study. The CDR3 runs from the conserved cysteine through the conserved F or W. Fields, in order: J gene, V gene, D gene, clone size, CDR3 protein, CDR3 DNA. A D gene is named only where the DNA matches it firmly. Rows give clone size only sometimes, using once, few, many, or a class for an expanded clone.

J gene: TRBJ1-1
V gene: TRBV30
D gene: TRBD1
clone size: .
CDR3 protein: CACRDRGSPEAFF
CDR3 DNA: TGTGCCTGTAGGGACAGGGGAAGTCCTGAAGCTTTCTTT

J gene: TRBJ1-1
V gene: TRBV4-1
D gene: .
clone size: .
CDR3 protein: CASSHYFMVTEAFF
CDR3 DNA: TGCGCCAGCAGCCATTACTTTATGGTCACTGAAGCTTTCTTT

J gene: TRBJ2-1
V gene: TRBV4-1
D gene: TRBD2
clone size: .
CDR3 protein: CASSSTSGPHNEQFF
CDR3 DNA: TGCGCCAGCAGCAGTACTAGCGGGCCCCATAATGAGCAGTTCTTC

J gene: TRBJ1-6
V gene: TRBV9
D gene: .
clone size: .
CDR3 protein: CASSVGGDGGTLHF
CDR3 DNA: TGTGCCAGCAGCGTAGGGGGTGATGGAGGAACCCTCCACTTT

J gene: TRBJ2-6
V gene: TRBV13
D gene: .
clone size: .
CDR3 protein: CASSLDSTGANVLTF
CDR3 DNA: TGTGCCAGCAGCTTGGACAGCACTGGGGCCAACGTCCTGACTTTC

J gene: TRBJ1-1
V gene: TRBV10-3
D gene: TRBD1
clone size: once
CDR3 protein: CATGQGAGTEAFF
CDR3 DNA: TGTGCCACCGGACAGGGCGCGGGGACTGAAGCTTTCTTT

J gene: TRBJ2-7
V gene: TRBV7-2
D gene: .
clone size: .
CDR3 protein: CASSPGGTEQYF
CDR3 DNA: TGTGCCAGCAGCCCCGGCGGTACCGAGCAGTACTTC

J gene: TRBJ2-1
V gene: TRBV27
D gene: .
clone size: .
CDR3 protein: CASSKSSYNEQFF
CDR3 DNA: TGTGCCAGCAGTAAGAGCTCCTACAATGAGCAGTTCTTC

J gene: TRBJ1-5
V gene: TRBV5-6
D gene: .
clone size: .
CDR3 protein: CASSLGGGPQHF
CDR3 DNA: TGTGCCAGCAGCTTGGGAGGGGGGCCCCAGCATTTT

J gene: TRBJ1-2
V gene: TRBV29-1
D gene: .
clone size: .
CDR3 protein: CSVEEVWNGYTF
CDR3 DNA: TGCAGCGTTGAGGAGGTTTGGAATGGCTACACCTTC

J gene: TRBJ1-2
V gene: TRBV15
D gene: TRBD1
clone size: .
CDR3 protein: CATSRPSAGGMYGYTF
CDR3 DNA: TGTGCCACCAGCAGACCCTCGGCAGGGGGTATGTATGGCTACACCTTC

J gene: TRBJ2-7
V gene: TRBV5-6
D gene: TRBD1
clone size: .
CDR3 protein: CASTGTDYEQYF
CDR3 DNA: TGTGCCAGCACCGGGACAGACTACGAGCAGTACTTC

J gene: TRBJ2-7
V gene: TRBV9
D gene: .
clone size: .
CDR3 protein: CASSVGTGSEQYF
CDR3 DNA: TGTGCCAGCAGCGTAGGAACAGGGAGCGAGCAGTACTTC

J gene: TRBJ1-5
V gene: TRBV19
D gene: .
clone size: .
CDR3 protein: CASSTGNVQVNQPQHF
CDR3 DNA: TGTGCCAGTAGTACGGGGAACGTCCAGGTCAATCAGCCCCAGCATTTT

J gene: TRBJ2-1
V gene: TRBV9
D gene: TRBD1
clone size: .
CDR3 protein: CASRGTGPHEQFF
CDR3 DNA: TGTGCCAGCAGGGGGACAGGGCCTCATGAGCAGTTCTTC